The rows below give T cell receptor beta chains drawn from one sample of a study of blood T cells in healthy people across ages. TCRdb re-called the 5' RACE reads through MiXCR, storing one row per CDR3 protein. The repertoire consists of 920,000 or so distinct CDR3 sequences, with around 43% occurring once and the leading ten covering about 19%. What was sequenced was blood. These receptors were obtained from a woman between 55 and 75 years old in good health. Each CDR3 is given with its conserved first and last residue. D genes are given only for firm matches. Where a row states a size, it is once, few, many or the class of an expanded clone; other rows omit it.

d_call: TRBD2; j_call: TRBJ2-5; clone_size: NA; v_call: TRBV7-3; cdr3_nt: TGTGCCAGCAGCTTAAGGACGGGACTAGCGGGAGAGACCCAGTACTTC; cdr3_aa: CASSLRTGLAGETQYF
d_call: NA; j_call: TRBJ2-3; clone_size: NA; v_call: TRBV20-1; cdr3_nt: TGCAGTGCTCTAGGCACGTTTAAGGGGGATACGCAGTATTTT; cdr3_aa: CSALGTFKGDTQYF
d_call: TRBD1; j_call: TRBJ1-6; clone_size: NA; v_call: TRBV5-1; cdr3_nt: TGCGCCAGCAGCCCAGGGGGTCGTAATTCACCCCTCCACTTT; cdr3_aa: CASSPGGRNSPLHF
d_call: TRBD1; j_call: TRBJ2-7; clone_size: NA; v_call: TRBV10-3; cdr3_nt: TGTGCCATCAGTGAGTTGGGACAGGGGCGCTACGAGCAGTACTTC; cdr3_aa: CAISELGQGRYEQYF
d_call: TRBD2; j_call: TRBJ2-1; clone_size: NA; v_call: TRBV29-1; cdr3_nt: TGCAGCGGTACAGTAGCGGGAGGTCCCAATGAGCAGTTCTTC; cdr3_aa: CSGTVAGGPNEQFF
d_call: TRBD1; j_call: TRBJ2-3; clone_size: NA; v_call: TRBV7-9; cdr3_nt: TGTGCCAGCAACGAACAGGGGCCTAGCACAGATACGCAGTATTTT; cdr3_aa: CASNEQGPSTDTQYF
d_call: NA; j_call: TRBJ2-7; clone_size: few; v_call: TRBV6-1; cdr3_nt: TGTGCCAGCAGCTCGGGCCTACCCGAGCAGTACTTC; cdr3_aa: CASSSGLPEQYF
d_call: NA; j_call: TRBJ1-3; clone_size: once; v_call: TRBV21-1; cdr3_nt: TGTGCCAGCCTTAAAGGGTGCTACTCTGGAAACACCATATATTTT; cdr3_aa: CASLKGCYSGNTIYF
d_call: NA; j_call: TRBJ2-7; clone_size: few; v_call: TRBV6-6; cdr3_nt: TGTGCCAGCTGCGCAGGGGTTACCTACGAGCAGTACTTC; cdr3_aa: CASCAGVTYEQYF
d_call: NA; j_call: TRBJ2-2; clone_size: NA; v_call: TRBV6-1; cdr3_nt: TGTGCCAGCGGTGACCCCCCGACTTCTACCGGGGAGCTGTTTTTT; cdr3_aa: CASGDPPTSTGELFF
d_call: TRBD2; j_call: TRBJ2-5; clone_size: few; v_call: TRBV27; cdr3_nt: TGTGCCAGCAGAGGAGGTTTAGCGGGAGTTCGTCAAGAGACCCAGTACTTC; cdr3_aa: CASRGGLAGVRQETQYF
d_call: NA; j_call: TRBJ1-2; clone_size: few; v_call: TRBV7-3; cdr3_nt: TGTGCCAGCAGCTCGCCCCGGGAGGATCTTAACTATGGCTACACCTTC; cdr3_aa: CASSSPREDLNYGYTF
d_call: NA; j_call: TRBJ2-7; clone_size: NA; v_call: TRBV20-1; cdr3_nt: TGCAGTGCTAGAGAGAGTGGCAGGGGTATCCACGAGCAGTACTTC; cdr3_aa: CSARESGRGIHEQYF
d_call: TRBD2; j_call: TRBJ2-3; clone_size: NA; v_call: TRBV10-3; cdr3_nt: TGTGCCACCTATTCTGAGGGGACTAGCATATCAGATACGCAGTATTTT; cdr3_aa: CATYSEGTSISDTQYF
d_call: NA; j_call: TRBJ2-1; clone_size: NA; v_call: TRBV30; cdr3_nt: TGTGCCTGGAGTGGAATGGGGGGATTGGGCAATGAGCAGTTCTTC; cdr3_aa: CAWSGMGGLGNEQFF
d_call: NA; j_call: TRBJ2-6; clone_size: many; v_call: TRBV9; cdr3_nt: TGTGCCAGCAGCGTAGTGGGTTCTGGGGCCAACGTCCTGACTTTC; cdr3_aa: CASSVVGSGANVLTF
d_call: NA; j_call: TRBJ2-1; clone_size: NA; v_call: TRBV6-2/TRBV6-3; cdr3_nt: TGTGCCAGCAGTCCCCTTGGAGGACTGAACTACAATGAGCAGTTCTTC; cdr3_aa: CASSPLGGLNYNEQFF
d_call: NA; j_call: TRBJ2-7; clone_size: few; v_call: TRBV12-3/TRBV12-4; cdr3_nt: TGTGCCAGCAGTTTTGGAGGAGGTTTCGAGCAGTACTTC; cdr3_aa: CASSFGGGFEQYF
d_call: NA; j_call: TRBJ1-4; clone_size: NA; v_call: TRBV5-1; cdr3_nt: TGCGCCAGCAGCCCAGGGACGGACGCTAATGAAAAACTGTTTTTT; cdr3_aa: CASSPGTDANEKLFF
d_call: NA; j_call: TRBJ2-7; clone_size: NA; v_call: TRBV3-1; cdr3_nt: TGTGCCAGCAGCCATGACAGATCCTACGAGCAGTACTTC; cdr3_aa: CASSHDRSYEQYF
d_call: TRBD1; j_call: TRBJ2-7; clone_size: NA; v_call: TRBV4-1; cdr3_nt: TGCGCCAGCAGCCAGACGCCGGGACAGGGTATATACAATGAGCAGTACTTC; cdr3_aa: CASSQTPGQGIYNEQYF
d_call: TRBD1; j_call: TRBJ2-1; clone_size: NA; v_call: TRBV6-5; cdr3_nt: TGTGCCAGCAGACCCCAAGGGGGCCACACGGGCAATGAGCAGTTCTTC; cdr3_aa: CASRPQGGHTGNEQFF
d_call: NA; j_call: TRBJ2-3; clone_size: NA; v_call: TRBV7-6; cdr3_nt: TGTGCCAGCAGCTTCTCCTCCGGGGGGCTAGCGATTCCAGATACGCAGTATTTT; cdr3_aa: CASSFSSGGLAIPDTQYF
d_call: TRBD2; j_call: TRBJ2-5; clone_size: NA; v_call: TRBV3-1; cdr3_nt: TGTGCCAGCAGCCACTATCGGGAGGGCCCAGAGACCCAGTACTTC; cdr3_aa: CASSHYREGPETQYF
d_call: NA; j_call: TRBJ2-5; clone_size: once; v_call: TRBV7-9; cdr3_nt: TGTGCCAGCAGCAAGTACCCGGAGGAGACCCAGTACTTC; cdr3_aa: CASSKYPEETQYF
d_call: NA; j_call: TRBJ1-1; clone_size: NA; v_call: TRBV5-1; cdr3_nt: TGCGCCAGCAGCTTTTCCCAGAAGAACACTGAAGCTTTCTTT; cdr3_aa: CASSFSQKNTEAFF
d_call: TRBD1; j_call: TRBJ2-1; clone_size: NA; v_call: TRBV7-9; cdr3_nt: TGTGCCAGCAGCTCACCTGACAGGGGGCCGAGCTCCTACAATGAGCAGTTCTTC; cdr3_aa: CASSSPDRGPSSYNEQFF